This TCR beta chain is from a study of T-cell reconstitution after alpha-beta-depleted transplantation in children. The trim removed 7 bases at V and 1 base at J, leaving 5 bases unmatched. The CDR3 sequence is 14 residues long. CDR1 and CDR2 from the germline V gene are MGHDK and SYGVNS. This clonotype was found many times. A library of TCRbeta sequences, prepared with unique molecular identifiers, was generated. TCRdb independently ran MiXCR on the PCR reads; one entry per CDR3 protein. Of approximately 500,000 distinct CDR3 sequences listed, roughly a tenth were seen once; the top ten hold 2% to 2.5%.

The chain links TRBV25-1 to TRBJ1-1; 8 bases line up with TRBD1. The sample consisted of PBMCs, taken before TCRalphabeta/CD19-depleted stem cell transplant. The sequence came from a child younger than 10 with inherited bone marrow failure, due to receive a stem cell transplant. In DNA form, the CDR3 reads TGTGCCAGCACCCTGACAGGGGAGAACACTGAAGCTTTCTTT. Its translation is CASTLTGENTEAFF.